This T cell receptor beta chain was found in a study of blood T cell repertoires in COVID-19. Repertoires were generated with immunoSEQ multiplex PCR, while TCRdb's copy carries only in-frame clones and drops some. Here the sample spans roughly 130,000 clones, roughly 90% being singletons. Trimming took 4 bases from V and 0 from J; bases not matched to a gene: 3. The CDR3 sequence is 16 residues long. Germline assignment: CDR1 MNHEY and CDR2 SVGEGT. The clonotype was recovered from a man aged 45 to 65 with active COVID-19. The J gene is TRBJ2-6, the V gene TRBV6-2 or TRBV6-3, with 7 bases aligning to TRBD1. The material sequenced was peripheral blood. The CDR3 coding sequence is TGTGCCAGCAGTTTGGACAGGTTCTCTGGGGCCAACGTCCTGACTTTC. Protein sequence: CASSLDRFSGANVLTF.